This TCR beta chain was captured by sequencing in a study of metastatic and nonmetastatic thyroid tumors. This clone showed up many times. The V gene lost 5 bases and the J gene lost 0 bases, with 11 bases spanning the gap. This CDR3 region has 15 residues. Germline V lookup: CDR1 PRHDT, CDR2 FYEKMQ (reference sequence). Nobody among the patients had been given any treatment before thyroid surgery. Using MiXCR, TCRdb re-called clones from the PCR reads. The table shows around 28,000 clones, with more than 25% occurring only once. This rearrangement joins TRBV13 to TRBJ1-5; D perhaps matches TRBD1 (5 bases). The sequenced sample was blood. The clonotype originates from a female donor with papillary thyroid cancer or a benign thyroid nodule (not recorded which). Some clones in this sample may be carry-over from other donors' samples. The CDR3 nucleotides read TGTGCCAGCAGCAGTCGACAGAATAGCAATCAGCCCCAGCATTTT. Translated, it gives CASSSRQNSNQPQHF.